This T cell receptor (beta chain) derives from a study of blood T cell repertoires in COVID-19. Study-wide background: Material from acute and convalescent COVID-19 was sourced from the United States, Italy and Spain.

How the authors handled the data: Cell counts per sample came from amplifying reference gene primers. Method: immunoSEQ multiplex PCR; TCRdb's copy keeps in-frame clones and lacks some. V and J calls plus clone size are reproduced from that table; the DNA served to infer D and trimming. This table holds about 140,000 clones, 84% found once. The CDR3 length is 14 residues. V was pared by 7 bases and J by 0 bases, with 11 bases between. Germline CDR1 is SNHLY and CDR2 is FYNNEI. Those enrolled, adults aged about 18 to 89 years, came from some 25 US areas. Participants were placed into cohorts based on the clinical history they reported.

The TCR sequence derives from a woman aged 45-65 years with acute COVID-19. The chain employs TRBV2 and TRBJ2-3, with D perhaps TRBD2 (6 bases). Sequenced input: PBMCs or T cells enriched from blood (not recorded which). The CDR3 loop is CASKRDSSTDTQYF. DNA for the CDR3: TGTGCCAGCAAGAGGGACTCCAGCACAGATACGCAGTATTTT.